The T cell receptor beta chain under discussion was sequenced for a study of immune heterogeneity within non-small cell lung tumors. This clonotype has just one count. Its cognate antigen is unknown. Study results and caveats: Recurrence of identical dominant CDR3 beta clonotypes was observed across tumor sites within a patient, alongside site-unique high-frequency clones.

Template was bulk tumor genomic DNA, around 600 ng per sample. Several biopsies were collected from each primary tumor during surgery. They were spaced as far apart as possible within the tumor mass. Surgery that was curative in intent was performed on patients with untreated, newly diagnosed non-small cell lung cancer. In a multiplex PCR, 32 V and 13 J primers amplified TCR beta CDR3. TCRdb independently ran MiXCR on the multiplex PCR reads; one entry per CDR3 protein. The sample has some 15,000 distinct CDR3 sequences, approximately 30% seen once. The sequence was collected from a woman between 45 and 65 years old with non-small cell lung cancer. Sequenced sample: lung tumor tissue.

CDR3 nucleotides: TGTGCCAGCAGGTTCGGCAGGGGGGAGGTCACCTTC. This translates into CASRFGRGEVTF. This sequence joins TRBV7-2 and TRBJ1-2; 7 positions match TRBD1. The trim removed 6 bases at V and 13 bases at J, leaving 11 bases unmatched. Germline V gene sequence: CDR1 SGHTA, CDR2 FQGNSA. This CDR3 comprises 12 residues.